This T cell receptor beta chain was found in a study of blood T cell repertoires in COVID-19. This clone was picked up a small number of times. Original processing methods: Amplification with reference gene primers provided the estimates of nucleated cell counts. Assay: immunoSEQ multiplex PCR; the TCRdb copy retains only in-frame clones and omits some. Clone size and the V and J calls come from that table; the DNA yielded D and trimming. The data show approximately 36,000 clones, with approximately 78% seen just once and 40% to 50% held by the top ten. In germline, CDR1 is SGHNT, CDR2 YENEEA. This CDR3 has 13 residues. V lost 0 bases to trimming and J lost 7 bases, with 7 bases between them.

Sample: peripheral blood. The chain has TRBV11-3 and TRBJ2-1; perhaps TRBD2 as D (5 bases). The source of this sequence is a human donor in a cohort sampled during active or convalescent COVID-19. The donor label of this sample is uncertain. In DNA form, the CDR3 reads TGTGCCAGCAGCTTAGATCGGAGGAATGAGCAGTTCTTC. Translating gives CASSLDRRNEQFF.